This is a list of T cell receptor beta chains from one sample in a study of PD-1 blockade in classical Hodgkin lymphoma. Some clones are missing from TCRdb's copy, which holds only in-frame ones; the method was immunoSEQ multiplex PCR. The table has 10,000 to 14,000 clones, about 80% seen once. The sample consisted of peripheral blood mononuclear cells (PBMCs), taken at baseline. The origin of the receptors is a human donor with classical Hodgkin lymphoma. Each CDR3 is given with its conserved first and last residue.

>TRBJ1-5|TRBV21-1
CASSKPSGEGNQPQHF
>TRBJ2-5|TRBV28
CASSSTGTGYRETQYF
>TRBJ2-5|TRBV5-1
CASSLVAGETGETQYF
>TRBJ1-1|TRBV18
CASSPRATNTEAFF
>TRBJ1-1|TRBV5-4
CASSLVGRDHTEAFF
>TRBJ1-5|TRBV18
CASSPTGEQPQHF
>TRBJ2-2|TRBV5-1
CASHLSGRATGELFF
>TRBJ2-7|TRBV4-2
CASSQELGTSGRIGSYEQYF
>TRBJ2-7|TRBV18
CASSLNRLYEQYF
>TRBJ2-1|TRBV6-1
CASSEVFGTSGPEQFF
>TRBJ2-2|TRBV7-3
CASSRDRAEGELFF
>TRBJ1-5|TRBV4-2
CASSQDRGNQPQHF
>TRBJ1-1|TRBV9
CASSAHEMNTEAFF
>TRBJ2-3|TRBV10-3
CAISPIGADTQYF
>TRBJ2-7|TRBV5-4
CAIGTSGELYEQYF
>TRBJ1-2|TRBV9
CASSTGTGFDGYTF
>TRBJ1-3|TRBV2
CASRATSRNTIYF
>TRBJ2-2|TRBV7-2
CASRRDRGQTGELFF
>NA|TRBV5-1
CASSLGLAGNYEQYF
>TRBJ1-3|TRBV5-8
CASSSSRGSGNTIYF
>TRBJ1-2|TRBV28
CASSLYGVNYGYTF
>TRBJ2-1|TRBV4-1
CASRREGDDEQFF
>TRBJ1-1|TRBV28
CASYSNTEAFF
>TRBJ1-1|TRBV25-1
CASFPGWGTEAFF
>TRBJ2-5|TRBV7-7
CASSLGGASGSETQYF
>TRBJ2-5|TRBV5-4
CASSEGLDGAQYF
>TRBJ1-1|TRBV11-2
CASSFTGFKAFF
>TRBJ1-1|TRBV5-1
CASSSGGGTEAFF
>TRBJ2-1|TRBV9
CASSRTGSSYNEQFF
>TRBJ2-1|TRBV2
CASTYNNEQFF
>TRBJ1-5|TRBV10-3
CASTGEGLGPQHF
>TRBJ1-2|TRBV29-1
CSVELAGRAGYTF
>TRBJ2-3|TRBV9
CASSPLLTSTDTQYF
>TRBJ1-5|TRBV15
CATSRARGPQHF